The 18 T cell receptor beta chains reported below all come from one sample, sequenced in a study of blood T cell repertoires in COVID-19. Using immunoSEQ multiplex PCR, the repertoire was profiled, and TCRdb retains in-frame clones only, with some absent. Of tens of thousands of clones listed, 86% are singletons. What was sequenced was peripheral blood. Receptors were obtained from a man aged 50 to 59 with active or convalescent COVID-19.

In its sample, this clone was seen once. The V call is TRBV28, the J call TRBJ1-5; 10 nucleotides line up with TRBD1. The CDR3 is 16 residues long. The germline V gene encodes CDR1 MDHEN and CDR2 SYDVKM. The trim removed 6 bases at V and 3 bases at J, leaving 8 bases unmatched. The CDR3 is CASSSRQGANNQPQHF. CDR3 sequence (DNA): TGTGCCAGCAGCTCCCGACAGGGGGCCAACAATCAGCCCCAGCATTTT.

This clone was counted a few times. The rearrangement joins TRBV19 to TRBJ2-4, with a weak D call TRBD2 (6 bases). CDR3 length: 14 amino acids. Germline V gene sequence: CDR1 LNHDA, CDR2 SQIVND (reference sequence). Trimming removed 10 bases from V and 7 bases from J, with 20 bases in between. CDR3 loop: CATGLAGRGNIQYF. The DNA of the CDR3 is TGTGCCACGGGACTGGCAGGGCGAGGGAACATTCAGTACTTC.

The chain combines TRBV10-2 with TRBJ1-1; no definite D call. Germline CDR1 and CDR2: WSHSY and SAAADI. This CDR3 region has 14 residues. With 1 base removed from V and 5 bases from J, the gap between germline ends came to 11 bases. CDR3 sequence: CASSEFREGTEAFF. Written as DNA, the CDR3 is TGCGCCAGCAGTGAGTTCCGGGAGGGAACTGAAGCTTTCTTT.

This chain uses TRBV12-3 or TRBV12-4 with TRBJ1-1; a weak D match, TRBD1 (6 bases). This CDR3 is built from 12 residues. Between the trimmed V and J ends, which lost 3 bases and 4 bases, there was a span of 6 bases. The CDR3 sequence is CASSLGATEAFF. The CDR3, as DNA: TGTGCCAGCAGTTTGGGGGCCACTGAAGCTTTCTTT.

The chain links TRBV6-2 or TRBV6-3 to TRBJ2-5, with 8 positions matching TRBD2. The V gene's germline CDR1 is MNHEY and CDR2 SVGEGT. The junction had 10 bases not matched to a gene; V was cut back by 4 bases and J by 6 bases. The CDR3 is 15 amino acids. This chain's CDR3 is CASSSTGGAMKTQYF. The CDR3 bases are TGTGCCAGCAGTTCAACGGGGGGGGCCATGAAGACCCAGTACTTC.

V usage is TRBV9 and J usage is TRBJ2-3; tentative D call: TRBD2 (6 bases). The germline gives CDR1 SGDLS, CDR2 YYNGEE. The CDR3 loop spans 14 amino acids. V gave up 0 bases and J gave up 3 bases, with 8 bases separating them. DNA of the CDR3: TGTGCCAGCAGCGTAGTGGACTATACAGATACGCAGTATTTT. Translated, it gives CASSVVDYTDTQYF.

V is TRBV6-5 and J is TRBJ2-7; possibly TRBD2 for D (5 bases). V lost 8 bases and J lost 6, with 17 bases in between. Germline assignment: CDR1 MNHEY and CDR2 SVGAGI. The CDR3 spans 13 residues. This CDR3 is CASSRGSGGEQYF. DNA of the CDR3: TGTGCCAGCTCCCGGGGAAGTGGAGGCGAGCAGTACTTC.

J is TRBJ1-1 and V is TRBV5-1; perhaps TRBD1 as D (6 bases). CDR1 is SGHRS and CDR2 is YFSETQ in the germline V gene. CDR3 length: 16 amino acids. Trimming took off 0 bases at V and 0 bases at J, with 12 bases between the two ends. The CDR3 sequence is CASSLAYGGLNTEAFF. The CDR3, as DNA: TGCGCCAGCAGCTTGGCGTACGGGGGGCTGAACACTGAAGCTTTCTTT.

This clone was found once. The rearrangement links TRBV2 to TRBJ2-3, with TRBD2 matching 7 bases. This CDR3 is 15 amino acids long. CDR1 SNHLY and CDR2 FYNNEI come from the germline V gene. Unmatched junction bases numbered 12, after V lost 5 bases and J lost 7 bases. The CDR3 region is CASSLASGVGYTQYF. The DNA for the CDR3 is TGTGCCAGCAGTCTGGCTAGCGGAGTGGGATATACGCAGTATTTT.

Here the CDR3 DNA reads TGTGCCACACATAGGGGGGGCGCGGGGGAAGAGACCCAGTACTTC. Its translation: CATHRGGAGEETQYF. The rearrangement joins TRBV28 to TRBJ2-5; D is possibly TRBD2 (7 bases). V shed 10 bases and J shed 3 bases, with 21 bases lying between them. Germline-derived CDR1 and CDR2 are MDHEN and SYDVKM. The CDR3 is made up of 15 amino acids.

J is TRBJ1-2 and V is TRBV9; maybe TRBD1 (5 bases). With 0 bases removed from V and 4 bases from J, the gap between germline ends came to 13 bases. Germline CDR1 SGDLS, CDR2 YYNGEE. This CDR3 spans 15 amino acids. The CDR3 here is CASSVVGQGAYGYTF. CDR3 DNA: TGTGCCAGCAGCGTAGTAGGGCAGGGTGCCTATGGCTACACCTTC.

This chain links TRBV10-1 with TRBJ2-1; 8 nucleotides agree with TRBD1. The CDR3 is 15 residues long. V trimming: 0 bases; J trimming: 9 bases; junction bases outside the gene matches: 7. CDR1 and CDR2 (germline): WNHNN, SYGVQD (reference sequence). The CDR3, as DNA: TGCGCCAGCAGTGAGTCTGGACAGGGATTTAGTGAGCAGTTCTTC. It translates to CASSESGQGFSEQFF.

The V gene is TRBV12-5, the J gene TRBJ2-7, with D perhaps matching TRBD2 (6 bases). CDR1 is LGHNT and CDR2 is FRNRAP in the germline V gene. Trimming removed 4 bases at V and 4 bases at J, with 11 bases between. There are 13 residues in the CDR3. CDR3 sequence: CASGWAAGYEQYF. DNA for the CDR3: TGTGCTAGTGGTTGGGCCGCGGGGTACGAGCAGTACTTC.

CDR3 DNA sequence: TGTGCCAGCAGCCCTCTGGGGCGACCGGCTGAAGCTTTCTTT. Translating gives CASSPLGRPAEAFF. This chain joins TRBV3-1 (or the pseudogene TRBV3-2) and TRBJ1-1, with D possibly being TRBD1 (5 bases). CDR1 is LGHDT and CDR2 is YNNKEL in the germline V gene (reference sequence). Trimming removed 4 bases from V and 6 bases from J, with 15 bases in between. The CDR3 runs 14 residues.

This clone was picked up a small number of times. The CDR3 region has the DNA TGCAGTGCTAGTGCAGGGGGTTTGGGCAATCAGCCCCAGCATTTT. Translated: CSASAGGLGNQPQHF. The V gene is TRBV20-1, the J gene TRBJ1-5, with 7 bases matching TRBD1. With 3 bases clipped from V and 2 bases from J, the junction kept 7 bases outside the gene matches. The CDR3 covers 15 residues. Germline CDR1 DFQATT, CDR2 SNEGSKA (reference sequence).

Written as DNA, the CDR3 is TGTGCCAGCAGCCAAGGGACAGTGAACACCATATATTTT. Translation gives CASSQGTVNTIYF. The chain joins TRBV3-1 (or the pseudogene TRBV3-2) to TRBJ1-3, with D maybe TRBD1 (6 bases). This CDR3 contains 13 residues. V gave up 1 base and J gave up 7 bases, with 8 bases separating them. CDR1 and CDR2 (germline): LGHDT, YNNKEL (reference sequence).

This chain connects TRBV3-1 (or the pseudogene TRBV3-2) to TRBJ1-2; 9 bases align to TRBD1. Germline trimming cut 6 bases from V and 3 bases from J; bases unmatched to any gene: 5. This CDR3 has 14 amino acids. The germline CDR1 and CDR2 sequences are LGHDT and YNNKEL (reference sequence). The CDR3 DNA reads as TGTGCCAGCAGTGGGGACAGGGCCTACTATGGCTACACCTTC. It translates to CASSGDRAYYGYTF.

J is TRBJ2-1 and V is TRBV11-2; D is perhaps TRBD1 (6 bases). V dropped 0 bases and J dropped 5 bases, with 14 bases sitting between them. The CDR3 runs 16 residues. Germline values: CDR1 SGHAT, CDR2 FQNNGV. The CDR3 DNA reads TGTGCCAGCAGCTTAGATTGGGACACCAGGCACAATGAGCAGTTCTTC. Encoded protein: CASSLDWDTRHNEQFF.